The sequence of this T cell receptor beta chain was determined in a study of monozygotic twins with inflammatory bowel disease. Findings and limits, study-wide: IBD patients shared fewer clonotypes with others than healthy twins, especially with disease activity. TCRbeta inverse Simpson diversity was decreased in IBD patients versus healthy co-twins.

TCRdb re-analyzed the 5' RACE reads; it lists each CDR3 protein once, without DNA. In all, the sample yields approximately 400,000 distinct CDR3 sequences. On this clonotype: Its specificity is unknown.

The CDR3 extends over 14 amino acids. Germline lookup yields CDR1 SGHTA and CDR2 FQGTGA. The TCR was taken from a human donor with ulcerative colitis or Crohn's disease, or a healthy co-twin of an affected twin (not recorded which). The specimen was blood. The rearrangement joins TRBV7-3 to TRBJ2-2; TCRdb outputs TRBD2, but without DNA this stays unchecked. CDR3 protein: CASSPSSKAGELFF.